The 31 T cell receptor beta chains below were found in one sample sequenced in a study of response to subunit inactivated influenza vaccine. TCRdb re-called the RT-PCR reads with MiXCR, one entry per CDR3 protein. This sample has roughly 780,000 distinct CDR3 sequences; around 18% occur once, and the top ten carry around 9.9%. The source material was PBMCs from blood, sampled 4 to 6 days after vaccination. The receptor source for this set is a man aged 50 or older who received an inactivated influenza vaccine.

This clonotype was seen only a few times. The chain combines TRBV7-2 with TRBJ2-3, with 7 bases matching TRBD1. The germline CDR1 and CDR2 sequences are SGHTA and FQGNSA. The CDR3 extends over 15 amino acids. V was pared by 4 bases and J by 0 bases, with 4 bases of the junction left unmatched. CDR3 loop: CASSSGGESTDTQYF. As DNA, the CDR3 is TGTGCCAGCAGCTCAGGGGGTGAAAGCACAGATACGCAGTATTTT.

The CDR3 spells CASSQVRPGGPNNEQFF. For the CDR3, the DNA is TGTGCCAGCAGCCAAGTGAGGCCGGGAGGGCCGAACAATGAGCAGTTCTTC. The chain uses TRBV7-3 and TRBJ2-1; the match to TRBD2 covers 8 bases. J gave up 5 bases and V 5 bases, and 14 bases lay outside the gene matches. Germline CDR1 is SGHTA and CDR2 is FQGTGA. The CDR3 totals 17 residues.

The V and J genes are TRBV6-2 or TRBV6-3 and TRBJ2-7; D unresolved. V lost 8 bases and J lost 6, with 20 bases in between. The CDR3 runs to 14 residues. Germline V gene sequence: CDR1 MNHEY, CDR2 SVGEGT. In DNA, the CDR3 is TGTGCCAGCGAAACGGTTACTACGAGGCGCGAGCAGTACTTC. Its protein is CASETVTTRREQYF.

This clonotype came up many times. The chain carries TRBV15 and TRBJ1-1; D gene unclear. CDR3 size: 15 residues. The germline V and J ends were trimmed by 6 bases and 1 base, with 15 bases remaining between them. Germline V lookup: CDR1 LNHNV, CDR2 YYDKDF (reference sequence). The CDR3 spells CATRSPPVENTEAFF. The CDR3 DNA is TGTGCCACCAGGTCCCCTCCGGTAGAGAACACTGAAGCTTTCTTT.

This clonotype appeared many times. CDR3 amino acids: CASSLLGGAYNEQFF. The CDR3 DNA sequence: TGTGCCAGCAGTTTATTAGGGGGCGCCTACAATGAGCAGTTCTTC. The chain recombines TRBV12-3 or TRBV12-4 with TRBJ2-1; 7 bases are shared with TRBD1. The CDR3 is 15 amino acids. J was trimmed by 2 bases and V by 2 bases; bases with no gene match: 3.

This clonotype occurred a few times. The genes are TRBV6-2 or TRBV6-3 and TRBJ2-1; weak D call: TRBD2 (5 bases). The CDR3 consists of 15 residues. Germline V lookup: CDR1 MNHEY, CDR2 SVGEGT. Trimming removed 2 bases from V and 9 bases from J, with 17 bases in between. This chain's CDR3 is CASSYGPSPRGEQFF. The CDR3 region has the DNA TGTGCCAGCAGTTACGGGCCCTCCCCCCGGGGTGAGCAGTTCTTC.

This clonotype has just a few counts. The CDR3 region is CASSLTTGTAREKLFF. The DNA for the CDR3 is TGTGCCAGCAGCCTGACCACCGGGACGGCTAGGGAAAAACTGTTTTTT. The gene calls are TRBV7-8 and TRBJ1-4; perhaps TRBD1 as D (5 bases). The CDR3 runs 16 residues. From germline, CDR1 is SGHVS and CDR2 FQNEAQ. Trimming removed 5 bases from V and 8 bases from J, with 21 bases in between. Full variable domain (remainder filled in from reference TRBV7-8 and TRBJ1-4): GAGVSQSPRYKVAKRGQDVALRCDPISGHVSLFWYQQALGQGPEFLTYFQNEAQLDKSGLPSDRFFAERPEGSVSTLKIQRTQQEDSAVYLCASSLTTGTAREKLFFGSGTQLSVL.

This rearrangement joins TRBV5-1 to TRBJ2-5; TRBD1 is a possible D gene (6 bases). Germline loops: CDR1 SGHRS, CDR2 YFSETQ. V lost 7 bases and J 3 bases, leaving 7 bases between the germline ends. This CDR3 is 11 amino acids long. The CDR3 is CASHREETQYF. DNA for the CDR3: TGCGCCAGCCACAGGGAAGAGACCCAGTACTTC. The full variable domain, with the rest looked up from reference TRBV5-1 and TRBJ2-5, is KAGVTQTPRYLIKTRGQQVTLSCSPISGHRSVSWYQQTPGQGLQFLFEYFSETQRNKGNFPGRFSGRQFSNSRSEMNVSTLELGDSALYLCASHREETQYFGPGTRLLVL.

V usage is TRBV4-2 and J usage is TRBJ2-7; D is unclear. The germline gives CDR1 LGHNA, CDR2 YNFKEQ. V was shortened by 0 bases and J by 7 bases, with 13 bases between the two germline ends. CDR3 length: 14 residues. The CDR3 bases are TGTGCCAGCAGCCAAGATGGAGCCTCTTGGGAGCAGTACTTC. Residues: CASSQDGASWEQYF.

The chain recombines TRBV6-2 or TRBV6-3 with TRBJ1-1; D unclear. CDR3 size: 16 residues. The V end was cut by 2 bases, the J end by 3 bases, with 16 bases between. Germline V gene sequence: CDR1 MNHEY, CDR2 SVGEGT. CDR3 loop: CASSYRLREADTEAFF. The CDR3 nucleotides read TGTGCCAGCAGTTACCGGTTGAGGGAGGCCGACACTGAAGCTTTCTTT.

The gene calls are TRBV4-3 and TRBJ2-1, with 12 bases aligning to TRBD2. Losses at the gene ends were 6 bases for V and 7 bases for J; bases not matched to a gene: 7. The CDR3 sequence is 15 residues long. Germline lookup yields CDR1 LGHNA and CDR2 YSLEER. The DNA of the CDR3 is TGCGCCAGCAGACGCGGACTAGCGGGAATTAATGAGCAGTTCTTC. Protein sequence: CASRRGLAGINEQFF.

This rearrangement joins TRBV7-9 to TRBJ1-2, with 9 bases fitting TRBD1. The CDR3 has 16 residues. The junction had 10 bases not matched to a gene; V was cut back by 4 bases and J by 4 bases. Germline assignment: CDR1 SEHNR and CDR2 FQNEAQ (reference sequence). The CDR3 here is CASSSDRTGASYGYTF. CDR3 sequence (DNA): TGTGCCAGCAGCTCTGATAGGACAGGGGCCTCCTATGGCTACACCTTC.

J is TRBJ2-3 and V is TRBV24-1; 10 nucleotides align to TRBD2. This CDR3 spans 15 amino acids. Germline values: CDR1 KGHDR, CDR2 SFDVKD. Trimming took 0 bases from V and 5 from J; bases not matched to a gene: 1. Here the CDR3 DNA reads TGTGCCACCAGTGATTTGACTAGCGGGGAAGATACGCAGTATTTT. It translates to CATSDLTSGEDTQYF.

In this sample, this clonotype turned up a few times. The rearrangement links TRBV12-3 or TRBV12-4 to TRBJ2-2, with 9 positions matching TRBD1. Losses at the gene ends were 5 bases for V and 5 bases for J; bases not matched to a gene: 6. The CDR3 sequence is 15 residues long. The CDR3 DNA sequence: TGTGCCAGCAGTGAGGGACAGGGCAAAACCGGGGAGCTGTTTTTT. Amino acid sequence: CASSEGQGKTGELFF.

The V call is TRBV20-1, the J call TRBJ2-3, with 7 bases identical to TRBD2. CDR3 length: 15 residues. V shed 5 bases, J shed 0 bases, and the junction held 8 bases outside the gene matches. Germline V lookup: CDR1 DFQATT, CDR2 SNEGSKA (reference sequence). CDR3 bases: TGCAGTGCTCTCCCAGCGGGACTAAGCACAGATACGCAGTATTTT. The encoded protein is CSALPAGLSTDTQYF.

This clonotype was picked up a small number of times. This rearrangement joins TRBV9 to TRBJ1-2, with TRBD1 matching over 9 bases. Germline CDR1 and CDR2: SGDLS and YYNGEE. This CDR3 region has 15 residues. The V gene end was trimmed by 0 bases and the J gene end by 4 bases; junction bases not matched to a gene: 4. CDR3 nucleotides: TGTGCCAGCAGCGTAGAGGGACAGGGAACCTATGGCTACACCTTC. It is translated as CASSVEGQGTYGYTF. Filled out from reference TRBV9 and TRBJ1-2, the complete variable domain reads DSGVTQTPKHLITATGQRVTLRCSPRSGDLSVYWYQQSLDQGLQFLIQYYNGEERAKGNILERFSAQQFPDLHSELNLSSLELGDSALYFCASSVEGQGTYGYTFGSGTRLTVV.

J is TRBJ1-5 and V is TRBV4-1; no firm D call. The CDR3 has 15 amino acids. The germline gives CDR1 MGHRA, CDR2 YSYEKL. The V end lost 1 base, the J end lost 0 bases, and 7 bases lay between the germline ends. The CDR3: CASSQGRISNQPQHF. DNA for the CDR3: TGCGCCAGCAGCCAAGGACGGATTAGCAATCAGCCCCAGCATTTT.

The table lists this clonotype with a few counts. The chain carries TRBV10-3 and TRBJ1-6; maybe TRBD1 (5 bases). Deletions cut 11 bases from V and 5 bases from J, with 13 bases between. The germline V gene encodes CDR1 ENHRY and CDR2 SYGVKD. This CDR3 comprises 13 residues. Here the CDR3 reads CASGTEDNSPLHF. CDR3 in DNA: TGTGCCTCAGGGACGGAAGATAATTCACCCCTCCACTTT.

This sequence joins TRBV7-2 and TRBJ2-5; 8 bases are shared with TRBD1. The CDR3 runs 22 residues. Losses at the gene ends were 6 bases for V and 2 bases for J; bases not matched to a gene: 29. Germline CDR1 SGHTA, CDR2 FQGNSA. The CDR3 DNA sequence: TGTGCCAGCAGGACATTGACAGAGGACAGGGTGCCTCCTTTGTCCTATCAAGAGACCCAGTACTTC. Its protein is CASRTLTEDRVPPLSYQETQYF.

Turning to this clonotype: An end of the junction differs from the germline gene, which may be a read error. The gene calls are TRBV7-6 and TRBJ2-4, with 9 bases fitting TRBD2. This CDR3 is 15 amino acids long. Per the germline V gene, CDR1 is SGHVS and CDR2 is FNYEAQ. In nucleotides, the CDR3 is TGTGACAGCAGCTTGGGCGGGGGGGCCTTAAACATTCAGTACTTC. It is translated as CDSSLGGGALNIQYF.

The V call is TRBV5-1, the J call TRBJ2-2, with D hard to call. Germline CDR1 and CDR2: SGHRS and YFSETQ. This CDR3 is built from 16 residues. Trimming removed 6 bases from V and 0 bases from J, with 15 bases in between. The CDR3 region has the DNA TGCGCCAGCAAGCCAGCATCTATTTCGAACACCGGGGAGCTGTTTTTT. This translates into CASKPASISNTGELFF.

This clonotype was seen at least ten times. The chain couples TRBV29-1 to TRBJ1-2; weak D call: TRBD1 (6 bases). Per germline, CDR1 SQVTM and CDR2 ANQGSEA. The CDR3 contains 14 residues. With 7 bases removed from V and 6 bases from J, the gap between germline ends came to 21 bases. In nucleotides, the CDR3 is TGCAGCGGGTCTTTGTCCCCGACAGGTCATGGCTACACCTTC. Encoded protein: CSGSLSPTGHGYTF.

This clonotype came up a few times. The V gene is TRBV20-1, the J gene TRBJ2-7, with D uncertain. Germline loops: CDR1 DFQATT, CDR2 SNEGSKA (reference sequence). The CDR3 is made up of 13 amino acids. V was clipped by 5 bases and J by 1 base, with 12 bases between them. CDR3 residues: CSAPRVGSYEQYF. For the CDR3, the DNA is TGCAGTGCTCCCCGGGTGGGTTCCTACGAGCAGTACTTC.

The gene calls are TRBV11-1 and TRBJ2-5, with D tentatively TRBD1 (6 bases). Looked up from germline, CDR1 is SGHAT and CDR2 is FQDESV (reference sequence). The CDR3 is 18 residues long. Deletions cut 0 bases from V and 1 base from J, with 18 bases between. CDR3: CASSLAQGVGHRQETQYF. CDR3 sequence (DNA): TGTGCCAGCAGCTTAGCGCAGGGAGTGGGACACCGCCAAGAGACCCAGTACTTC.

The V call is TRBV10-3, the J call TRBJ1-3; D might be TRBD1 (5 bases). This CDR3 has 14 residues. Trimming pared 7 bases from V and 7 bases from J, leaving 17 bases between. Germline lookup yields CDR1 ENHRY and CDR2 SYGVKD. CDR3 in amino acids: CAINAGGASNTIYF. In nucleotides, the CDR3 is TGTGCCATCAATGCCGGAGGGGCGAGTAACACCATATATTTT.

The chain is built from TRBV18 and TRBJ1-4; D call uncertain. Trimming shortened V by 2 bases and J by 2 bases, and 9 bases separated the two germline ends. CDR3 size: 15 residues. Germline CDR1 and CDR2: KGHSH and LQKENI. DNA of the CDR3: TGTGCCAGCTCACCAAGGGATGGTACTAATGAAAAACTGTTTTTT. Residues: CASSPRDGTNEKLFF.

The V and J genes are TRBV7-9 and TRBJ1-1; no firm D call. Per the germline V gene, CDR1 is SEHNR and CDR2 is FQNEAQ (reference sequence). CDR3 length: 11 residues. V lost 5 bases and J 6 bases, leaving 7 bases between the germline ends. CDR3 residues: CASSQRSEAFF. The CDR3 bases are TGTGCCAGCAGCCAGCGGTCTGAAGCTTTCTTT.

The V and J genes are TRBV7-2 and TRBJ2-3; 12 nucleotides agree with TRBD2. Per the germline V gene, CDR1 is SGHTA and CDR2 is FQGNSA. The CDR3 runs to 17 residues. With 3 bases clipped from V and 5 bases from J, the junction kept 9 bases outside the gene matches. CDR3 in DNA: TGTGCCAGCAGCTTCGGGCTAGCGGGGGGGCGGATAGATACGCAGTATTTT. Encoded protein: CASSFGLAGGRIDTQYF.

The chain has TRBV6-5 and TRBJ2-3, with a tentative D call TRBD1 (5 bases). Trimming left V 3 bases short and J 2 bases short, with 9 bases between. CDR3 size: 14 residues. Looked up from germline, CDR1 is MNHEY and CDR2 is SVGAGI. DNA for the CDR3: TGTGCCAGCAGTTATGATGGGGCCACAGATACGCAGTATTTT. This gives the protein CASSYDGATDTQYF.

The chain couples TRBV3-1 to TRBJ2-7; no clear D. The length of the CDR3 is 16 residues. CDR1 LGHDT and CDR2 YNNKEL come from the germline V gene (reference sequence). The germline V and J ends were trimmed by 4 bases and 1 base, with 17 bases remaining between them. Written as DNA, the CDR3 is TGTGCCAGCAGCCCTTCGATCGTGTTCCTTTCCTACGAGCAGTACTTC. Translating gives CASSPSIVFLSYEQYF.

This clonotype has just a few counts. The rearrangement links TRBV10-3 to TRBJ1-4, with 7 bases lining up with TRBD1. CDR1 ENHRY and CDR2 SYGVKD come from the germline V gene. The CDR3 contains 14 residues. Trimming took 3 bases from V and 8 from J; bases not matched to a gene: 6. The CDR3 nucleotides are TGTGCCATCAGTGAAAGGGGGACAGTCGAAAAACTGTTTTTT. It codes for CAISERGTVEKLFF.